This T cell receptor (beta chain) came from a study of identical twins. The sample holds a few counts of this clonotype. Its antigen remains unidentified. Each donor (without exception) was a healthy Caucasian. Findings and limits, study-wide: Analyses of zero insertions could, in part, be confounded by invariant MAIT and iNKT cells. Where beta out-of-frame sequences were concerned, excess twin sharing was weaker.

The CDR3 is 16 residues long. Germline CDR1 SGHVS, CDR2 FNYEAQ. V was pared by 2 bases and J by 7 bases, with 11 bases of the junction left unmatched. Each CDR3 protein gets one entry after TCRdb re-called the 5' RACE reads with MiXCR. The table shows some 1,600,000 distinct CDR3 sequences, with about 31% occurring only once. The chain recombines TRBV7-6 with TRBJ2-1, with 7 bases aligning to TRBD2. The origin of this receptor is a newborn girl in good health. The sample consisted of cord blood. The CDR3 sequence is CASSLIAGPRGNEQFF. CDR3 coding DNA: TGTGCCAGCAGCTTAATAGCGGGCCCGCGGGGAAATGAGCAGTTCTTC. The variable domain in full, completed from reference TRBV7-6 and TRBJ2-1, reads GAGVSQSPRYKVTKRGQDVALRCDPISGHVSLYWYRQALGQGPEFLTYFNYEAQQDKSGLPNDRFSAERPEGSISTLTIQRTEQRDSAMYRCASSLIAGPRGNEQFFGPGTRLTVL.